The rows below give T cell receptor beta chains drawn from one sample of a study of response to subunit inactivated influenza vaccine. TCRdb called the RT-PCR reads again in MiXCR, with one record for every CDR3 protein. The sample shows hundreds of thousands of distinct CDR3 sequences, about 25% of them seen only once. Sequencing used CD4+ T cells sorted from PBMCs, obtained more than 4 days after vaccination. These receptor sequences come from a middle-aged man who received an inactivated influenza vaccine. Both conserved end residues are part of each CDR3. D genes are given only for firm matches. Clone size appears in some rows only: once, few, many, or a class for an expanded clone.

D	size	V	J	length	CDR3	DNA
.	few	TRBV21-1	TRBJ2-5	15	CASSKVEGLGETQYF	TGTGCCAGCAGCAAAGTGGAGGGGCTAGGAGAGACCCAGTACTTC
.	.	TRBV12-3/TRBV12-4	TRBJ1-5	14	CASSFLVSNQPQHF	TGTGCCAGCAGTTTCCTGGTTAGCAATCAGCCCCAGCATTTT
.	few	TRBV20-1	TRBJ2-5	13	CSAGGGLGETQYF	TGCAGTGCAGGGGGGGGATTGGGAGAGACCCAGTACTTC
.	.	TRBV20-1	TRBJ2-2	15	CSARDPAQITGELFF	TGCAGTGCTAGAGATCCGGCACAGATCACCGGGGAGCTGTTTTTT
.	few	TRBV28	TRBJ2-7	17	CASSFYKRDNTRHEQYF	TGTGCCAGCAGTTTTTATAAGCGGGACAACACAAGGCACGAGCAGTACTTC
TRBD1	few	TRBV29-1	TRBJ2-1	14	CSVADRGPHNEQFF	TGCAGCGTTGCGGACAGGGGGCCCCACAATGAGCAGTTCTTC
.	.	TRBV28	TRBJ2-1	15	CASSFGLGVYNEQFF	TGTGCCAGCAGTTTCGGGTTAGGGGTATACAATGAGCAGTTCTTC
TRBD2	.	TRBV2	TRBJ2-3	15	CASSRDYPATDTQYF	TGTGCCAGCAGTCGGGACTATCCTGCTACAGATACGCAGTATTTT
.	few	TRBV20-1	TRBJ1-4	15	CSARVPGQSNEKLFF	TGCAGTGCTAGGGTTCCAGGACAGAGTAATGAAAAACTGTTTTTT
TRBD2	few	TRBV6-2/TRBV6-3	TRBJ2-1	12	CASSYPGTIQFF	TGTGCCAGCAGTTACCCGGGGACTATCCAGTTCTTC
TRBD2	.	TRBV15	TRBJ2-7	18	CATSSRASGGRSSYEQYF	TGTGCCACCAGCAGTCGGGCTAGCGGGGGCCGGAGCTCCTACGAGCAGTACTTC
.	few	TRBV10-3	TRBJ2-2	16	CAISDDGGQNTGELFF	TGTGCCATCAGTGATGACGGGGGGCAGAACACCGGGGAGCTGTTTTTT
.	.	TRBV7-8	TRBJ1-2	12	CASSDSGGGYTF	TGTGCCAGCTCAGACAGTGGTGGTGGCTACACCTTC
TRBD1	.	TRBV18	TRBJ1-2	16	CASSPTLGQGAQGYTF	TGTGCCAGCTCACCCACCCTGGGACAGGGGGCGCAAGGCTACACCTTC
.	few	TRBV29-1	TRBJ2-7	11	CSVVHGYEQYF	TGCAGCGTCGTCCATGGCTACGAGCAGTACTTC
.	few	TRBV6-2/TRBV6-3	TRBJ1-5	15	CASSQTRTVNQPQHF	TGTGCCAGCAGCCAAACCAGGACAGTCAATCAGCCCCAGCATTTT
TRBD1	many	TRBV20-1	TRBJ1-1	14	CSANYGQGLPEAFF	TGCAGTGCTAATTATGGACAGGGCTTACCTGAAGCTTTCTTT
.	few	TRBV7-6	TRBJ2-1	17	CASSLGDLRGSYNEQFF	TGTGCCAGCAGCTTAGGGGACTTAAGGGGCTCCTACAATGAGCAGTTCTTC
.	.	TRBV21-1	TRBJ2-3	13	CAGHGSCTDTQYF	TGTGCCGGTCACGGATCGTGCACAGATACGCAGTATTTT
.	.	TRBV14	TRBJ1-1	14	CASSPRQVNTEAFF	TGTGCCAGCAGCCCCCGGCAGGTGAACACTGAAGCTTTCTTT
TRBD2	.	TRBV7-9	TRBJ2-1	15	CASSLVLAGENEQFF	TGTGCCAGCAGCTTAGTGCTAGCGGGAGAAAATGAGCAGTTCTTC
.	.	TRBV20-1	TRBJ2-4	14	CSARDRRGGYIQYF	TGCAGTGCTAGAGACCGGAGGGGGGGGTACATTCAGTACTTC
.	few	TRBV4-3	TRBJ2-1	12	CASSQDQSRQFF	TGCGCCAGCAGCCAAGATCAAAGCAGGCAGTTCTTC
.	.	TRBV7-9	TRBJ1-5	13	CATQRGIGQPQHF	TGTGCCACCCAGCGGGGGATCGGTCAGCCCCAGCATTTT
.	.	TRBV6-1	TRBJ1-6	15	CASSDRSGVNSPLHF	TGTGCCAGCAGTGACAGATCAGGGGTTAATTCACCCCTCCACTTT
.	few	TRBV10-2	TRBJ2-7	13	CASARGPTYEQYF	TGCGCCAGCGCGCGGGGTCCGACCTACGAGCAGTACTTC
TRBD2	few	TRBV20-1	TRBJ2-1	16	CSARSAGTSGRYEQFF	TGCAGTGCTAGATCCGCCGGGACTAGCGGGAGGTATGAGCAGTTCTTC
TRBD2	.	TRBV28	TRBJ2-2	16	CASSLLTSGVSGELFF	TGTGCCAGCAGTTTACTTACTAGCGGGGTCTCCGGGGAGCTGTTTTTT
.	few	TRBV19	TRBJ1-1	14	CASSIDWGGAEAFF	TGTGCCAGTAGTATAGATTGGGGCGGCGCTGAAGCTTTCTTT
TRBD2	.	TRBV29-1	TRBJ2-3	13	CSPDGLASGTQYF	TGCAGCCCGGATGGACTAGCGAGTGGTACGCAGTATTTT
.	.	TRBV24-1	TRBJ1-1	14	CATSDSRTVSEAFF	TGTGCCACCAGTGATTCCCGGACAGTTTCTGAAGCTTTCTTT
TRBD1	.	TRBV5-6	TRBJ2-1	18	CASSSLDRGLYAYNEQFF	TGTGCCAGCAGCTCCCTGGACAGGGGGCTCTATGCCTACAATGAGCAGTTCTTC
.	few	TRBV6-5	TRBJ2-7	13	CASSYRRGGEQYF	TGTGCCAGCAGTTACCGGAGAGGGGGCGAGCAGTACTTC
.	.	TRBV6-5	TRBJ2-3	16	CASSYSKWLGTDTQYF	TGTGCCAGCAGTTACTCGAAATGGCTGGGGACAGATACGCAGTATTTT
.	few	TRBV11-2	TRBJ2-7	12	CASSLDGDEQYF	TGTGCCAGCAGCTTAGATGGGGACGAGCAGTACTTC
TRBD1	few	TRBV29-1	TRBJ2-7	15	CSVGTSDRGLAEQYF	TGCAGCGTTGGCACTTCTGATAGGGGGCTCGCCGAGCAGTACTTC
.	few	TRBV12-3/TRBV12-4	TRBJ1-1	15	CASSLGPGIGTEAFF	TGTGCCAGCAGTTTAGGCCCGGGGATCGGCACTGAAGCTTTCTTT
.	.	TRBV11-2	TRBJ1-1	16	CASSPPQGEANTEAFF	TGTGCCAGCAGCCCTCCCCAGGGCGAAGCTAACACTGAAGCTTTCTTT
TRBD2	once	TRBV9	TRBJ2-1	18	CASSVSGLGTSVYNEQFF	TGTGCCAGCAGCGTTTCAGGTTTAGGGACTAGCGTCTACAATGAGCAGTTCTTC
.	few	TRBV4-2	TRBJ2-5	15	CASSRRDSAGETQYF	TGTGCCAGCAGCCGAAGGGACAGCGCGGGGGAGACCCAGTACTTC
.	.	TRBV7-9	TRBJ2-3	17	CASSSMAGGRNWDTQYF	TGTGCCAGCAGCTCCATGGCGGGCGGCCGTAATTGGGATACGCAGTATTTT
TRBD1	.	TRBV29-1	TRBJ1-1	13	CSVSRDSGTEAFF	TGCAGCGTTAGCCGGGACAGCGGCACTGAAGCTTTCTTT
.	few	TRBV7-2	TRBJ2-7	14	CASSPAAAAYEQYF	TGTGCCAGCAGCCCTGCCGCGGCGGCCTACGAGCAGTACTTC
.	few	TRBV7-2	TRBJ2-5	15	CASSLAGWYQETQYF	TGTGCCAGCAGCTTAGCTGGGTGGTACCAAGAGACCCAGTACTTC
.	few	TRBV28	TRBJ2-6	15	CASSFPGSGANVLTF	TGTGCCAGCAGTTTCCCAGGCTCTGGGGCCAACGTCCTGACTTTC